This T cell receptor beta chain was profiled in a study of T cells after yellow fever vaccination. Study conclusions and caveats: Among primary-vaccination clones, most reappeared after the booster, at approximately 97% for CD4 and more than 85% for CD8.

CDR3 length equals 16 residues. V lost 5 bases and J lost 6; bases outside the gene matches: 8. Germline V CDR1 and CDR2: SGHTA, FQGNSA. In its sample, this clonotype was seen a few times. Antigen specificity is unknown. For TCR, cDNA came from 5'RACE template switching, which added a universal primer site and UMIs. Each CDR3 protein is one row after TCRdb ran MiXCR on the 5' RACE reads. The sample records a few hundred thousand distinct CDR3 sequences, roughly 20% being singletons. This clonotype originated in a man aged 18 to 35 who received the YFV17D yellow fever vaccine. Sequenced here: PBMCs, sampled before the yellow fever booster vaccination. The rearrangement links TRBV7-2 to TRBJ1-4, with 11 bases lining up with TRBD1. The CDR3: CASSPKDRGRYEKLFF. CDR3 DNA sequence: TGTGCCAGCAGCCCTAAGGACAGGGGGCGATATGAAAAACTGTTTTTT.